These 31 T cell receptor beta chains were sequenced from one sample in a study of CD8 T cells in Susac syndrome. With random hexamers, reverse transcription was performed on roughly 0.5 to 1 ug of RNA. TCRdb reanalysed the immunoSEQ multiplex PCR reads using MiXCR and keeps one entry per CDR3 protein. The data contain roughly 150,000 distinct CDR3 sequences, just over 90% of them seen just once; the ten biggest clones take up 0.08%. Material for sequencing was CD4+ T cells from PBMCs. The receptor source for this set is a human donor in good health.

J is TRBJ1-3 and V is TRBV7-8; D unresolved. Trimming took 0 bases from V and 2 from J, leaving 17 bases between them. The CDR3 sequence is 18 residues long. Per germline, CDR1 SGHVS and CDR2 FQNEAQ. CDR3 nucleotides: TGTGCCAGCAGCTTAGCGTGGATCTCGGGGAAGGCTGGAAACACCATATATTTT. It codes for CASSLAWISGKAGNTIYF.

This chain connects TRBV11-2 to TRBJ2-7, with D maybe TRBD1 (6 bases). The V gene lost 3 bases and the J gene lost 12 bases, with 12 bases spanning the gap. The CDR3 extends over 11 amino acids. In germline, CDR1 is SGHAT, CDR2 FQNNGV. The CDR3 DNA reads TGTGCCAGCAGCTTCGGACAGTGGCGGTACTTC. It is translated as CASSFGQWRYF.

The chain uses TRBV5-1 and TRBJ1-4; 7 bases are shared with TRBD1. CDR1 is SGHRS, CDR2 YFSETQ, per germline. CDR3 length: 14 residues. The ends lost 4 bases at V and 3 bases at J; junction bases unmatched: 3. The CDR3 sequence: CASSRDSSNEKLFF. CDR3 coding DNA: TGCGCCAGCAGCCGGGACAGCTCTAATGAAAAACTGTTTTTT.

This chain uses TRBV6-6 with TRBJ1-2; D gene uncertain. From germline, CDR1 is MNHNY and CDR2 SVGAGI (reference sequence). Trimming removed 4 bases at V and 6 bases at J, with 9 bases between. The length of the CDR3 is 12 residues. In DNA, the CDR3 is TGTGCCAGCAGTTCGCGGACGGATGGCTACACCTTC. It codes for CASSSRTDGYTF.

The V and J genes are TRBV7-2 and TRBJ2-2; 13 nucleotides line up with TRBD2. V dropped 5 bases and J dropped 4; count of bases not matched to a gene: 4. This CDR3 has 16 amino acids. Germline CDR1 and CDR2: SGHTA and FQGNSA. CDR3: CASSLTSGGVTGELFF. In DNA, the CDR3 is TGTGCCAGCAGCCTCACTAGCGGGGGGGTCACCGGGGAGCTGTTTTTT.

J is TRBJ2-1 and V is TRBV7-2; 8 bases are a match to TRBD2. This CDR3 has 15 amino acids. With V trimmed by 5 bases and J by 3 bases, 6 bases remained unmatched. CDR1 SGHTA and CDR2 FQGNSA come from the germline V gene. The CDR3 sequence is CASSRAGALYNEQFF. The CDR3 DNA sequence: TGTGCCAGCAGCAGAGCGGGGGCCCTCTACAATGAGCAGTTCTTC.

This clonotype was detected a few times. The chain recombines TRBV4-1 with TRBJ1-1; no reliable D call. The CDR3 has 16 amino acids. Germline V gives CDR1 MGHRA, CDR2 YSYEKL. V was trimmed by 0 bases and J by 1 base, leaving 12 bases between them. The CDR3 reads CASSQERGGPNTEAFF. In DNA form, the CDR3 reads TGCGCCAGCAGCCAAGAACGCGGCGGTCCGAACACTGAAGCTTTCTTT.

V gene TRBV5-1 combines with J gene TRBJ2-3; D may be TRBD2 (6 bases). Per germline, CDR1 SGHRS and CDR2 YFSETQ. V lost 4 bases and J 6 bases, leaving 15 bases between the germline ends. This CDR3 is 14 amino acids long. CDR3 sequence: CASSLVSGGDTQYF. CDR3 nucleotides: TGCGCCAGCAGCCTGGTCTCCGGGGGTGATACGCAGTATTTT.

This clonotype was picked up one time. The genes are TRBV19 and TRBJ2-5; D might be TRBD1 or TRBD2, each matching 5 bases. CDR1 is LNHDA, CDR2 SQIVND, per germline (reference sequence). The CDR3 runs to 14 residues. Between the trimmed V and J ends, which lost 5 bases and 3 bases, there was a span of 13 bases. CDR3 DNA: TGTGCCAGTAGTCCGGGGACGGCAGAAGAGACCCAGTACTTC. Its translation is CASSPGTAEETQYF.

V usage is TRBV5-1 and J usage is TRBJ2-7; TRBD1 matches 9 bases. The V and J ends lost 3 bases and 1 base, in that order; junction bases with no gene match: 8. Germline CDR1 SGHRS, CDR2 YFSETQ. The CDR3 loop spans 16 amino acids. DNA for the CDR3: TGCGCCAGCAGCTGGACTCACAGGGGGCTGTCCTACGAGCAGTACTTC. This codes for CASSWTHRGLSYEQYF.

CDR3 protein: CASSQDVQPQHF. CDR3 coding DNA: TGTGCCAGCAGTCAGGACGTGCAGCCCCAGCATTTT. The rearrangement joins TRBV12-3 or TRBV12-4 to TRBJ1-5; D gene uncertain. CDR3 size: 12 residues. Trimming stripped 5 bases from V and 7 bases from J, with 9 bases between.

V is TRBV30 and J is TRBJ2-5; no clear D gene. CDR3 size: 12 residues. Germline V gene lookup returns CDR1 GTSNPN and CDR2 SVGIG (reference sequence). V was trimmed by 6 bases and J by 0 bases, leaving 8 bases between them. The CDR3 bases are TGTGCCTGTAGGGCGTACCAAGAGACCCAGTACTTC. The encoded protein is CACRAYQETQYF. Full variable domain (outside the CDR3, taken from reference TRBV30 and TRBJ2-5): SQTIHQWPATLVQPVGSPLSLECTVEGTSNPNLYWYRQAAGRGLQLLFYSVGIGQISSEVPQNLSASRPQDRQFILSSKKLLLSDSGFYLCACRAYQETQYFGPGTRLLVL.

The chain joins TRBV7-2 to TRBJ1-1; D is perhaps TRBD1 (6 bases). The germline gives CDR1 SGHTA, CDR2 FQGNSA. Trimming removed 5 bases from V and 0 bases from J, with 16 bases in between. The CDR3 is 16 residues long. The CDR3 region is CASSPRGGRVNTEAFF. For the CDR3, the DNA is TGTGCCAGCAGCCCGAGGGGGGGGCGTGTGAACACTGAAGCTTTCTTT.

The chain has TRBV5-1 and TRBJ2-1, with 7 bases aligning to TRBD2. V shed 4 bases, J shed 6 bases, and the junction held 13 bases outside the gene matches. The CDR3 contains 16 residues. In germline, CDR1 is SGHRS, CDR2 YFSETQ. As DNA, the CDR3 is TGCGCCAGCAGCCGGGGTGGGGTGCGGACTAGCAATGAGCAGTTCTTC. It encodes CASSRGGVRTSNEQFF.

V and J are TRBV28 and TRBJ2-3; D is unresolved. The V and J ends lost 6 bases and 5 bases respectively, with 12 bases between them. The CDR3 spans 13 residues. Germline V gene sequence: CDR1 MDHEN, CDR2 SYDVKM. The CDR3 here is CASRLTSIDTQYF. CDR3 nucleotides: TGTGCCAGCAGACTAACCTCGATAGATACGCAGTATTTT.

The rearrangement joins TRBV30 to TRBJ1-3; 7 bases match TRBD1. CDR1 and CDR2 from the germline V gene are GTSNPN and SVGIG (reference sequence). The CDR3 sequence is 14 residues long. V shed 2 bases and J 3 bases; nucleotides not matched to a gene: 4. The CDR3 nucleotides read TGTGCCTGGAGTTCCGGACAGGATGGAAACACCATATATTTT. It translates to CAWSSGQDGNTIYF.

The chain joins TRBV19 to TRBJ2-5; D is unresolved. CDR1 and CDR2 (germline): LNHDA, SQIVND (reference sequence). V was pared by 9 bases and J by 3 bases, with 5 bases between. The CDR3 runs 10 residues. The CDR3 region is CASLEETQYF. Here the CDR3 DNA reads TGTGCCAGCCTAGAAGAGACCCAGTACTTC. The entire variable domain, with the rest obtained from reference TRBV19 and TRBJ2-5, is as follows: DGGITQSPKYLFRKEGQNVTLSCEQNLNHDAMYWYRQDPGQGLRLIYYSQIVNDFQKGDIAEGYSVSREKKESFPLTVTSAQKNPTAFYLCASLEETQYFGPGTRLLVL.

V gene TRBV7-2 combines with J gene TRBJ2-3; D is unresolved. The CDR3 sequence is 14 residues long. Germline CDR1 and CDR2: SGHTA and FQGNSA. V lost 0 bases, J lost 1 base, and 5 bases lay in between. The CDR3 DNA follows: TGTGCCAGCAGCTTAGCGTACGGCACAGATACGCAGTATTTT. Protein: CASSLAYGTDTQYF.

The chain links TRBV27 to TRBJ2-5, with D possibly being TRBD1 or TRBD2 (5 bases each). Trimming left V 5 bases short and J 12 bases short, with 22 bases between. In germline, CDR1 is MNHEY, CDR2 SMNVEV (reference sequence). This CDR3 contains 14 residues. CDR3 residues: CASSKNFVEGHKYF. In nucleotides, the CDR3 is TGTGCCAGCAGTAAGAACTTCGTAGAGGGGCACAAGTACTTC.

Only a few counts were recorded for this clonotype. The V gene is TRBV20-1, the J gene TRBJ2-7; D is unresolved. This CDR3 has 14 amino acids. CDR1 is DFQATT and CDR2 is SNEGSKA in the germline V gene (reference sequence). With 0 bases removed from V and 2 bases from J, the gap between germline ends came to 11 bases. The CDR3 DNA reads TGCAGTGCTAGAGATGCTGGGAACACCTACGAGCAGTACTTC. Translation: CSARDAGNTYEQYF.

J is TRBJ2-7 and V is TRBV5-8; a possible D gene is TRBD2 (6 bases). The CDR3 has 15 residues. CDR1 and CDR2 from the germline V gene are SGHTS and YDEGEE. The V end was cut by 3 bases, the J end by 6 bases, with 19 bases between. CDR3 DNA sequence: TGTGCCAGCAGCTCCACCGGCGGGATAATTGCCGAGCAGTACTTC. It translates to CASSSTGGIIAEQYF.

This rearrangement joins TRBV6-5 to TRBJ1-6; 11 nucleotides agree with TRBD1. This CDR3 contains 19 residues. The junction had 9 bases not matched to a gene; V was cut back by 2 bases and J by 3 bases. Looked up from germline, CDR1 is MNHEY and CDR2 is SVGAGI. CDR3 nucleotides: TGTGCCAGCAGTTACACGCGGGACAGGGGGTATGGCTATAATTCACCCCTCCACTTT. Its protein product is CASSYTRDRGYGYNSPLHF.

The rearrangement joins TRBV6-2 or TRBV6-3 to TRBJ2-3, with 8 bases identical to TRBD1. The CDR3 is 14 residues long. Germline loops: CDR1 MNHEY, CDR2 SVGEGT. V was pared by 6 bases and J by 3 bases, with 5 bases of the junction left unmatched. CDR3 coding DNA: TGTGCCAGCAGCACCACAGGGGGAACAGATACGCAGTATTTT. Encoded protein: CASSTTGGTDTQYF.

J is TRBJ2-2 and V is TRBV5-1, with no clear D. This CDR3 is built from 12 residues. Looked up from germline, CDR1 is SGHRS and CDR2 is YFSETQ. V was clipped by 0 bases and J by 7 bases, with 4 bases between them. CDR3 residues: CASSLVGGELFF. CDR3 in DNA: TGCGCCAGCAGCTTGGTGGGCGGGGAGCTGTTTTTT.

The chain is built from TRBV28 and TRBJ2-7; 11 bases are shared with TRBD2. The CDR3 runs to 14 residues. The germline gives CDR1 MDHEN, CDR2 SYDVKM. The V gene end was trimmed by 6 bases and the J gene end by 3 bases; junction bases not matched to a gene: 4. CDR3 region: CASRSSGRLYEQYF. CDR3 sequence (DNA): TGTGCCAGCAGATCTAGCGGGAGGCTCTACGAGCAGTACTTC.

This clonotype showed up just once. The chain couples TRBV2 to TRBJ1-2; possibly TRBD1 for D (6 bases). V was shortened by 6 bases and J by 3 bases, with 14 bases between the two germline ends. The germline V gene encodes CDR1 SNHLY and CDR2 FYNNEI. The CDR3 covers 14 residues. The CDR3 region is CASRTGLVDYGYTF. In nucleotides, the CDR3 is TGTGCCAGCAGGACAGGTTTAGTGGACTATGGCTACACCTTC.

The rearrangement uses TRBV30 and TRBJ1-1, with D maybe TRBD1 (6 bases). The V end lost 5 bases, the J end lost 3 bases, and 10 bases lay between the germline ends. CDR1 is GTSNPN and CDR2 is SVGIG in the germline V gene (reference sequence). The length of the CDR3 is 12 residues. The CDR3 DNA sequence: TGTGCCTGGGAAGGACAGTACACTGAAGCTTTCTTT. The encoded protein is CAWEGQYTEAFF.

The V and J genes are TRBV4-1 and TRBJ2-3, with D possibly matching TRBD1 (6 bases). Trimming took 5 bases from V and 4 from J, leaving 13 bases between them. Germline lookup yields CDR1 MGHRA and CDR2 YSYEKL. The CDR3 length is 14 residues. In DNA, the CDR3 is TGCGCCAGCAGCAAACAGGGAAGCGCAGATACGCAGTATTTT. Residues: CASSKQGSADTQYF.

V gene TRBV29-1 combines with J gene TRBJ1-4; no reliable D call. V was clipped by 3 bases and J by 2 bases, with 7 bases between them. The CDR3 sequence is 13 residues long. Per the germline V gene, CDR1 is SQVTM and CDR2 is ANQGSEA. The CDR3, as DNA: TGCAGCGTTGAGATGGGTACTAATGAAAAACTGTTTTTT. It yields the protein CSVEMGTNEKLFF.

This rearrangement joins TRBV12-3 or TRBV12-4 to TRBJ1-2, with D possibly matching TRBD1 (6 bases). The CDR3 extends over 14 amino acids. V lost 6 bases and J 5 bases, leaving 16 bases between the germline ends. The CDR3 here is CASRNRDGKYGYTF. The CDR3 nucleotides read TGTGCCAGCAGAAACAGGGACGGAAAGTATGGCTACACCTTC.

This rearrangement joins TRBV10-1 to TRBJ1-1; TRBD1 might be the D (6 bases). Per the germline V gene, CDR1 is WNHNN and CDR2 is SYGVQD (reference sequence). Trimming removed 6 bases from V and 1 base from J, with 9 bases in between. This CDR3 region has 13 residues. The CDR3 DNA is TGCGCCAGCAGCGGGGGCCAGAACACTGAAGCTTTCTTT. Protein sequence: CASSGGQNTEAFF.